This T cell receptor (beta chain) was sequenced in a study of follicular helper T cells after annual influenza vaccination. Time point meaning: 2015-2016 season, pre-vaccination. Profiled with immunoSEQ multiplex PCR; TCRdb holds only in-frame clones, not every one. The table shows 5,500 to 6,500 clones, with over 75% occurring only once. From germline, CDR1 is MRHNA and CDR2 SNTAGT. Trimming shortened V by 3 bases and J by 6 bases, and 10 bases separated the two germline ends. The CDR3 runs 13 residues. The chain has TRBV6-4 and TRBJ2-3; D not resolved. This specimen was CXCR5+ CD38- circulating T follicular helper cells from blood, taken on the day of influenza vaccination. The subset denotes: circulating Tfh, non-naive CD4+CXCR5+PD-1+ (ICOS+CD38+ or ICOS-CD38-). The TCR comes from an adult who received the influenza vaccine. The CDR3 loop is CASSESQADTQYF. The DNA for the CDR3 is TGTGCCAGCAGTGAAAGTCAGGCGGATACGCAGTATTTT.